This TCR beta chain derives from a study of T-cell memory formation after mild COVID-19. Study-level results: Memory cells collected pre-infection included some clones that later responded, suggesting cross-reactive memory joined.

5'RACE, which relied on constant-segment primers, yielded TCR alpha and TCR beta cDNA libraries carrying sample barcodes and UMIs. MiXCR, applied by TCRdb to the 5' RACE reads, yields one record per CDR3 protein. The table shows about 250,000 distinct CDR3 sequences, with approximately 15% occurring only once. The CDR3 contains 15 residues. Germline V lookup: CDR1 LGHNA, CDR2 YNFKEQ. Trimming shortened V by 7 bases and J by 2 bases, and 17 bases separated the two germline ends. In its sample, this clonotype was seen a few times. Its antigen is not known. The receptor was derived from an adult woman who had mild COVID-19 (a few samples of this study predate the infection). Cell type and time point are not known. Sequenced: PBMCs or a T cell subset sorted from them (not recorded which). The chain recombines TRBV4-2 with TRBJ1-2; D unclear. The DNA of the CDR3 is TGTGCCAGCACCCCTCAGAGCGAGCCGAACTATGGCTACACCTTC. Residues: CASTPQSEPNYGYTF.